This TCR beta chain was profiled in a study of Graves' ophthalmopathy and Graves' hyperthyroidism. This CDR3 is 14 amino acids long. Trimming shortened V by 6 bases and J by 4 bases, and 16 bases separated the two germline ends. Germline V gives CDR1 MDHEN, CDR2 SYDVKM. From RNA, the CDR3 regions of TCR beta chains were amplified and sequenced. RT-PCR was first run with HTBI primers, then multiplex PCR in a second round. TCRdb reanalysed the multiplex PCR reads using MiXCR and keeps one entry per CDR3 protein. Counted here are approximately 460,000 distinct CDR3 sequences, around an eighth occurring once; the ten biggest clones make up 9.8%. Other autoimmune diseases, uncontrolled infections, pregnancy or lactation ruled patients out of participation.

The chain couples TRBV28 to TRBJ2-7; D perhaps matches TRBD1 (6 bases). The sample was blood. The clonotype was recovered from a woman younger than 45 with Graves' ophthalmopathy. The CDR3 is CASRLPGQPYEQYF. CDR3 coding DNA: TGTGCCAGCAGGCTACCGGGACAACCATACGAGCAGTACTTC.